The TCR beta chain under discussion was sequenced for a study of blood T cell repertoires in COVID-19. Study background: From the United States, Italy and Spain came samples of acute and convalescent COVID-19. T cells, B-cell-depleted T cells, or PBMCs provided the cDNA or gDNA that served as material.

This clone was seen once. CDR1 and CDR2 from the germline V gene are GTSNPN and SVGIG (reference sequence). With 2 bases removed from V and 3 bases from J, the gap between germline ends came to 11 bases. CDR3 size: 13 residues. TCRdb's table, derived via immunoSEQ multiplex PCR, lists solely in-frame clones and lacks some. The repertoire includes nearly 200,000 clones, about 85% of them detected once, and about a fifth sits in the top ten. This chain joins TRBV30 and TRBJ2-7, with a possible D match to TRBD1 (5 bases). Sequencing input: peripheral blood. The receptor's source is a human donor in a cohort sampled during active COVID-19. The CDR3, as DNA: TGTGCCTGGAGTCCCAAGGGGTTCTACGAGCAGTACTTC. Translated, it gives CAWSPKGFYEQYF.